This passage covers 9 T cell receptor beta chains from one sample sequenced in a study of blood T cell repertoires in COVID-19. Method: immunoSEQ multiplex PCR; TCRdb's copy keeps in-frame clones and lacks some. The sample lists about 69,000 clones, roughly three quarters occurring once. The sample comprised peripheral blood. These receptors were taken from a man between 60 and 75 years old with acute or convalescent COVID-19.

The chain recombines TRBV15 with TRBJ1-3; 8 nucleotides align to TRBD1. This CDR3 contains 14 residues. Trimming cost V 3 bases and J 9 bases; bases outside gene matches: 7. Germline CDR1 is LNHNV and CDR2 is YYDKDF (reference sequence). The CDR3 loop reads CATSRDRDRGTIYF. Written as DNA, the CDR3 is TGTGCCACCAGCAGGGACAGGGATCGGGGCACCATATATTTT.

This chain joins TRBV19 and TRBJ1-5; 7 bases line up with TRBD1. The CDR3 extends over 13 amino acids. CDR1 LNHDA and CDR2 SQIVND come from the germline V gene (reference sequence). With V trimmed by 6 bases and J by 4 bases, 3 bases remained unmatched. The CDR3 DNA sequence: TGTGCCAGTAGGGGACAGATTAATCAGCCCCAGCATTTT. Protein: CASRGQINQPQHF.

The rearrangement joins TRBV27 to TRBJ2-3, with 7 bases aligning to TRBD1. Germline CDR1 is MNHEY and CDR2 is SMNVEV (reference sequence). This CDR3 comprises 16 residues. V lost 4 bases, J lost 6 bases, and 13 bases stayed unmatched. The DNA of the CDR3 is TGTGCCAGCAGTTCCCCGACAGGGCGAGTCGTGGATACGCAGTATTTT. Residues: CASSSPTGRVVDTQYF.

This clone was seen more than once but under ten times. This chain links TRBV6-2 or TRBV6-3 with TRBJ1-6, with D possibly TRBD1 on 5 matching bases. The CDR3 sequence is 17 residues long. Germline CDR1 reads MNHEY; CDR2 reads SVGEGT. V was clipped by 4 bases and J by 0 bases, with 13 bases between them. The CDR3 spells CASSSTARSSYNSPLHF. The CDR3 DNA reads TGTGCCAGCAGTTCGACAGCCCGGAGCTCCTATAATTCACCCCTCCACTTT.

The gene calls are TRBV7-3 and TRBJ2-2; D gene unclear. The CDR3 sequence is 13 residues long. The germline gives CDR1 SGHTA, CDR2 FQGTGA. Trimming shortened V by 2 bases and J by 3 bases, and 4 bases separated the two germline ends. CDR3 in amino acids: CASSLQDTGELFF. In DNA, the CDR3 is TGTGCCAGCAGCTTACAGGACACCGGGGAGCTGTTTTTT.

This sequence joins TRBV30 and TRBJ1-5; perhaps TRBD1 as D (5 bases). Per germline, CDR1 GTSNPN and CDR2 SVGIG (reference sequence). The CDR3 covers 13 residues. The V end lost 0 bases, the J end lost 2 bases, and 5 bases lay between the germline ends. The CDR3 coding sequence is TGTGCCTGGAGTGTACAGGGCAATCAGCCCCAGCATTTT. The encoded protein is CAWSVQGNQPQHF.

In its sample, this clone was seen a few times. This chain uses TRBV9 with TRBJ1-4; 7 bases are shared with TRBD1. CDR1 SGDLS and CDR2 YYNGEE come from the germline V gene. The CDR3 has 16 residues. The V gene end was trimmed by 1 base and the J gene end by 4 bases; junction bases not matched to a gene: 7. The CDR3 DNA reads TGTGCCAGCAGCGTATCTACACGACAGGGTAATGAAAAACTGTTTTTT. Translating it yields CASSVSTRQGNEKLFF.

This clone showed up just once. V is TRBV4-1 and J is TRBJ2-7; 7 bases agree with TRBD1. The ends lost 2 bases at V and 5 bases at J; junction bases unmatched: 6. This CDR3 comprises 14 residues. The germline V gene has CDR1 MGHRA and CDR2 YSYEKL. This chain's CDR3 is CASSQYRDRDEQYF. CDR3 in DNA: TGCGCCAGCAGCCAATATAGAGACAGGGACGAGCAGTACTTC.

The chain carries TRBV7-6 and TRBJ2-1, with 11 nucleotides matching TRBD1. CDR1 and CDR2 (germline): SGHVS, FNYEAQ. This CDR3 has 15 residues. Trimming cost V 1 base and J 6 bases; bases outside gene matches: 2. DNA for the CDR3: TGTGCCAGCAGCTTAGGTGGGACAGGGGGCAATGAGCAGTTCTTC. Protein product: CASSLGGTGGNEQFF.